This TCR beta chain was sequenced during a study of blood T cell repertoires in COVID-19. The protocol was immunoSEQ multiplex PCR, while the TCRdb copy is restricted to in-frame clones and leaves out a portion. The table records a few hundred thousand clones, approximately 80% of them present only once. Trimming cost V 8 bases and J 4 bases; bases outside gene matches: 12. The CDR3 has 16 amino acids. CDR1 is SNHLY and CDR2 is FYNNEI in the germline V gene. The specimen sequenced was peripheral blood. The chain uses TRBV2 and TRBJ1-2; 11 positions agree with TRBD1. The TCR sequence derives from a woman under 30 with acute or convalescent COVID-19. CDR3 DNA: TGTGCCAGCGATCCCGGGACAGGGGGAGGTAGCTATGGCTACACCTTC. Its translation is CASDPGTGGGSYGYTF.